A selection of T cell receptor beta chains follows, all from one sample in a study of T cell responses to AZD1222 COVID-19 vaccine. Method: immunoSEQ multiplex PCR; TCRdb's copy keeps in-frame clones and lacks some. The table shows 140,000 to 150,000 clones, with roughly 89% occurring only once. Source: peripheral blood, taken 28 days after the second dose of the MenACWY control vaccine. The receptor set was obtained from an adult who received the MenACWY meningococcal vaccine as a control. Each CDR3 is given with its conserved first and last residue. The order of the fields is D gene, V gene, J gene, clone size, CDR3 DNA, CDR3 protein. The D gene is left open where the match is weak. Clone size is shown for a subset of rows, as once, few, many or a class of expanded clone.

.	TRBV10-3	TRBJ1-2	.	TGTGCCATCAGTGAGTCCACAGCTAACTATGGCTACACCTTC	CAISESTANYGYTF
.	TRBV27	TRBJ2-2	.	TGTGCCAGCAGTATCCTAAGTACCGGGGAGCTGTTTTTT	CASSILSTGELFF
.	TRBV7-2	TRBJ1-3	.	TGTGCCAGCAGCTTAGCGGTGGCAGGGAGTGGAAACACCATATATTTT	CASSLAVAGSGNTIYF
.	TRBV19	TRBJ2-1	.	TGTGCCAGTCCACTGGCGGGCTCCAATGAGCAGTTCTTC	CASPLAGSNEQFF
.	TRBV29-1	TRBJ2-3	.	TGCAGCGTGCGGAGGGACACAGATACGCAGTATTTT	CSVRRDTDTQYF
.	TRBV19	TRBJ1-1	.	TGTGCCAGTAGACCCCGGGCGCAGAACGGGAAAGCTTTCTTT	CASRPRAQNGKAFF
.	TRBV7-9	TRBJ1-1	once	TGTGCCAGCAGCTTATTAGGAGATAACACTGAAGCTTTCTTT	CASSLLGDNTEAFF
TRBD1	TRBV11-1	TRBJ2-7	many	TGTGCCAGCAGCTTAGAACAGGGGGCAATCTACGAGCAGTACTTC	CASSLEQGAIYEQYF
.	TRBV28	TRBJ2-2	.	TGTGCCAGCAGTTTAGCAGGGGCGGGTACCGGGGAGCTGTTTTTT	CASSLAGAGTGELFF
.	TRBV9	TRBJ2-5	.	TGTGCCAGCAGCGTAGTAGGGGCAGGTAATCAAGAGACCCAGTACTTC	CASSVVGAGNQETQYF
TRBD1	TRBV19	TRBJ1-2	.	TGTGCCAGTAGTGAACAGGGGGCAGGTGGCTACACCTTC	CASSEQGAGGYTF
.	TRBV20-1	TRBJ2-3	.	TGCAGTGCTAGTGTAGCGGTACGGGGGGATACGCAGTATTTT	CSASVAVRGDTQYF
.	TRBV6-5	TRBJ2-7	.	TGTGCCAGCAGGACCCGGGACAAGGATTTCTACGAGCAGTACTTC	CASRTRDKDFYEQYF
TRBD1	TRBV7-9	TRBJ1-3	.	TGTGCCAGCAGCTTAACAGGGGACGGTGGAAACACCATATATTTT	CASSLTGDGGNTIYF
.	TRBV6-2/TRBV6-3	TRBJ1-3	.	TGTGCCAGCAGTGCCGCCCGGACGGTCTCTGGAAACACCATATATTTT	CASSAARTVSGNTIYF
TRBD1	TRBV5-1	TRBJ2-6	.	TGCGCCAGCAGGACCGGGACAGGAATCTCTGGGGCCAACGTCCTGACTTTC	CASRTGTGISGANVLTF
.	TRBV3-1/TRBV3-2	TRBJ2-7	.	TGTGCCAGCAGCCAAGACCGCACCTACTCCTACGAGCAGTACTTC	CASSQDRTYSYEQYF
.	TRBV20-1	TRBJ1-1	.	TGCAGTGCTAGTGGGGAGGGTTCGAACACTGAAGCTTTCTTT	CSASGEGSNTEAFF
.	TRBV19	TRBJ2-2	.	TGTGCCAGTAGTATATCCACAAACACCGGGGAGCTGTTTTTT	CASSISTNTGELFF
.	TRBV3-1/TRBV3-2	TRBJ1-4	.	TGTGCCAGCAGCGAACAGGGTTTTACTAATGAAAAACTGTTTTTT	CASSEQGFTNEKLFF
.	TRBV6-5	TRBJ2-3	.	TGTGCCAGCACCCCGTGGGGGGGGCCCACAGATACGCAGTATTTT	CASTPWGGPTDTQYF
.	TRBV6-2/TRBV6-3	TRBJ1-5	.	TGTGCCAGCAGCCAAGCCCACAGCGGGAGGAATCAGCCCCAGCATTTT	CASSQAHSGRNQPQHF
.	TRBV7-9	TRBJ2-1	once	TGTGCCAGCAGCTTAGAACTAGTGGTTTCCTACAATGAGCAGTTCTTC	CASSLELVVSYNEQFF
.	TRBV5-6	TRBJ1-4	.	TGTGCCAGCAGCTCCAGACAGCCCGATGAAAAACTGTTTTTT	CASSSRQPDEKLFF
.	TRBV28	TRBJ1-6	.	TGTGCCAGCAGTTCCCGGGGAGCCCGATTCGAATCACCCCTCCACTTT	CASSSRGARFESPLHF
.	TRBV28	TRBJ1-5	once	TGTGCCAGCAGTTTGTCCAATCGGAACAATCAGCCCCAGCATTTT	CASSLSNRNNQPQHF
.	TRBV3-1/TRBV3-2	TRBJ2-7	.	TGTGCCAGCAGCCAAGTTCTGGACCCCAACGAGCAGTACTTC	CASSQVLDPNEQYF
TRBD1	TRBV7-8	TRBJ2-2	.	TGTGCCAGCAGCTATTACCGGGACAGGTCCGGGGAGCTGTTTTTT	CASSYYRDRSGELFF
.	TRBV7-3	TRBJ2-2	.	TGTGCCAGCAGCTTACCCGGGAACACCGGGGAGCTGTTTTTT	CASSLPGNTGELFF
.	TRBV15	TRBJ2-1	.	TGTGCCACCAGCTCCCGGGGCGGTGAGCAGTTCTTC	CATSSRGGEQFF
.	TRBV5-1	TRBJ1-2	.	TGCGCCAGCAGCTTGGGTTCCCGAGGGCCCGGCTACACCTTC	CASSLGSRGPGYTF
.	TRBV5-8	TRBJ2-7	.	TGTGCCAGCAGCTTGGGGGGGGACAGCTACGAGCAGTACTTC	CASSLGGDSYEQYF
TRBD2	TRBV28	TRBJ2-3	.	TGTGCCAGCAGTTTAGCGGGAGGTGCAGATACGCAGTATTTT	CASSLAGGADTQYF
TRBD2	TRBV5-1	TRBJ2-1	.	TGCGCCAGCAGCCGTAGTCCCCCTAGCGGGGCTTCTTCTGAGCAGTTCTTC	CASSRSPPSGASSEQFF
TRBD1	TRBV18	TRBJ1-1	.	TGTGCCAGCGGCACGGGACAGGGCACTGAAGCTTTCTTT	CASGTGQGTEAFF
TRBD1	TRBV9	TRBJ1-6	.	TGTGCCAGCAGCGTCTGGGACAGGGGGCATTCACCCCTCCACTTT	CASSVWDRGHSPLHF
.	TRBV5-1	TRBJ2-3	.	TGCGCCAGCAGCTTGCAAGGGGTCAGCACAGATACGCAGTATTTT	CASSLQGVSTDTQYF
.	TRBV5-1	TRBJ2-7	.	TGCGCCAGCAGCTTGGTCGTTAATTACGAGCAGTACTTC	CASSLVVNYEQYF
.	TRBV28	TRBJ1-3	.	TGTGCCAGCATATCTGGGGCGGAAGGAAACACCATATATTTT	CASISGAEGNTIYF
.	TRBV2	TRBJ2-2	.	TGTGCCAGTCGGGACGGACCGAACACCGGGGAGCTGTTTTTT	CASRDGPNTGELFF
TRBD2	TRBV9	TRBJ2-1	.	TGTGCCAGCAGCCCTGGACTAGCGGCCTACAATGAGCAGTTCTTC	CASSPGLAAYNEQFF
TRBD1	TRBV19	TRBJ2-1	.	TGTGCCAGTAGTTCCGGGACAGGAGTCAATGAGCAGTTCTTC	CASSSGTGVNEQFF
TRBD2	TRBV7-8	TRBJ2-1	.	TGTGCCAGCAGCTCGCAGCGGGGGGTAGGGTACAATGAGCAGTTCTTC	CASSSQRGVGYNEQFF
.	TRBV28	TRBJ1-5	.	TGTGCCAGCAAACTATACCGGGGGCAGTATCAGCCCCAGCATTTT	CASKLYRGQYQPQHF
.	TRBV2	TRBJ2-1	once	TGTGCCACTACCCTCACTCGCGGGCCCTACAATGAGCAGTTCTTC	CATTLTRGPYNEQFF
.	TRBV18	TRBJ1-1	few	TGTGCCAGCTCACCAACACAGCAGATGAACACTGAAGCTTTCTTT	CASSPTQQMNTEAFF
TRBD1	TRBV18	TRBJ1-2	.	TGTGCCAGCTCACCATTTCCGGGACAGGGGATCGGTGGCTACACCTTC	CASSPFPGQGIGGYTF
.	TRBV7-2	TRBJ2-5	.	TGTGCCAGCAGCTTAGTGGCCGTTCAACAAGAGACCCAGTACTTC	CASSLVAVQQETQYF
.	TRBV4-3	TRBJ1-3	.	TGCGCCAGCAGCCAAGTAATTTCAGGGAGCTCTGGAAACACCATATATTTT	CASSQVISGSSGNTIYF
.	TRBV5-6	TRBJ1-5	.	TGTGCCAGCAGCTTGGCTGGGGCTGGCAATCAGCCCCAGCATTTT	CASSLAGAGNQPQHF
TRBD2	TRBV19	TRBJ2-7	.	TGTGCCAGTAGTATAGGGTCCTCGGGAGGCTACGAGCAGTACTTC	CASSIGSSGGYEQYF
.	TRBV28	TRBJ1-5	once	TGTGCCAGCAGTTCCTCGGACAGCCAAGATCAGCCCCAGCATTTT	CASSSSDSQDQPQHF
.	TRBV28	TRBJ1-1	.	TGTGCCAGCAGTATAGATTTGGGAGTTGCTGAAGCTTTCTTT	CASSIDLGVAEAFF
.	TRBV18	TRBJ2-5	.	TGTGCCAGCTCACCATTGCCTCAAGAGACCCAGTACTTC	CASSPLPQETQYF
.	TRBV11-2	TRBJ2-7	.	TGTGCCAGCAGCTTAGGCCCGGACACCTCCTACGAGCAGTACTTC	CASSLGPDTSYEQYF
TRBD1	TRBV9	TRBJ1-2	.	TGTGCCAGCAGCGTAGCAGGGGGCAAAGTTGACTATGGCTACACCTTC	CASSVAGGKVDYGYTF
.	TRBV3-1/TRBV3-2	TRBJ1-6	.	TGTGCCAGCCGACTTGTGGGCAGTTATTCACCCCTCCACTTT	CASRLVGSYSPLHF
.	TRBV15	TRBJ1-4	.	TGTGCCACCAGCACAGGACCCTCAACTAATGAAAAACTGTTTTTT	CATSTGPSTNEKLFF
.	TRBV19	TRBJ1-6	.	TGTGCCAGTAGTATAGATCGGGGTGGGGGGGATTCACCCCTCCACTTT	CASSIDRGGGDSPLHF